What follows is one T cell receptor (beta chain) and its context. This sample is drawn from a study of blood T cell repertoires in COVID-19. Study-wide background: PBMCs, B-cell-depleted T cells, or T cells were the source of the cDNA or gDNA that made up the material.

Produced via immunoSEQ multiplex PCR; TCRdb's table is partial and in-frame only. The sample records a few hundred thousand clones, about nine tenths being singletons. Trimming cost V 0 bases and J 5 bases, with 8 bases left between them. Germline V gene sequence: CDR1 SGHRS, CDR2 YFSETQ. This CDR3 is 14 amino acids long. The chain carries TRBV5-1 and TRBJ2-2, with no clear D. Sequencing was carried out using PBMCs or T cells enriched from blood (not recorded which). This TCR came from an older woman who had recovered from COVID-19. In nucleotides, the CDR3 is TGCGCCAGCAGCTTGGTCAGATATACCGGGGAGCTGTTTTTT. This codes for CASSLVRYTGELFF.